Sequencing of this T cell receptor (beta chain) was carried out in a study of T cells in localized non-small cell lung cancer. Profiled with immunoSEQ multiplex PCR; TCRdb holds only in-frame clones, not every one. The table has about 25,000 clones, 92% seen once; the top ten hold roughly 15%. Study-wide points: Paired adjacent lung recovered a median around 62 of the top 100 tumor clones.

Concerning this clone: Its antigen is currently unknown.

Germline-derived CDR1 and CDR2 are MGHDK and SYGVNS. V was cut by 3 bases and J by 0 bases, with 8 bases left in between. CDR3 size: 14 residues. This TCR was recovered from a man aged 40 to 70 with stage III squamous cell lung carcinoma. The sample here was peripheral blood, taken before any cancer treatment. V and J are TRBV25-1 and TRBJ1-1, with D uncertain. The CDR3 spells CASSDPRMNTEAFF. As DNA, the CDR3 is TGTGCCAGCAGTGATCCCCGGATGAACACTGAAGCTTTCTTT.